The 24 T cell receptor beta chains listed next were all sequenced from one sample in a study of Tregs in tolerant kidney transplant recipients. The protocol was immunoSEQ multiplex PCR, while the TCRdb copy is restricted to in-frame clones and leaves out a portion. The sample has 95,000 to 120,000 clones; around 91% are singletons. The material sequenced was CD4+ T cells from blood, taken before the transplant. Receptors originate from a human donor who received a combined kidney and bone marrow transplant.

The genes are TRBV25-1 and TRBJ2-5; no definite D call. The germline CDR1 and CDR2 sequences are MGHDK and SYGVNS. Deletions cut 0 bases from V and 5 bases from J, with 10 bases between. This CDR3 is 14 amino acids long. The CDR3 coding sequence is TGTGCCAGCAGTGAATACGCTAGTTCCGAGACCCAGTACTTC. It is translated as CASSEYASSETQYF.

The table lists this clone with a count of one. The chain joins TRBV7-2 to TRBJ1-1; TRBD1 matches at 9 bases. With 1 base clipped from V and 6 bases from J, the junction kept 12 bases outside the gene matches. The germline gives CDR1 SGHTA, CDR2 FQGNSA. The CDR3 extends over 17 amino acids. The CDR3 DNA reads TGTGCCAGCAGCTTAGTTATAGTGGACAGGGGACCCCCTGAAGCTTTCTTT. Its protein product is CASSLVIVDRGPPEAFF.

The V gene is TRBV12-5, the J gene TRBJ2-1, with TRBD2 matching 8 bases. Germline V gives CDR1 LGHNT, CDR2 FRNRAP. V lost 0 bases, J lost 8 bases, and 9 bases stayed unmatched. The CDR3 is 16 residues long. CDR3 protein: CASGLVLTSEADEQFF. The CDR3 DNA follows: TGTGCTAGTGGTTTGGTACTGACTAGCGAGGCCGATGAGCAGTTCTTC.

The V gene is TRBV18, the J gene TRBJ2-1, with 8 positions matching TRBD2. V shed 6 bases, J shed 9 bases, and the junction held 10 bases outside the gene matches. This CDR3 contains 14 residues. Germline lookup yields CDR1 KGHSH and CDR2 LQKENI. The CDR3 nucleotides are TGTGCCAGCTCCGGGACTAGATTGGAAAGTGAGCAGTTCTTC. Encoded protein: CASSGTRLESEQFF.

CDR3 nucleotides: TGTGCCAGTAGTATGGTGCCTGGAAGGGGAAACTATGGCTACACCTTC. Its protein product is CASSMVPGRGNYGYTF. This sequence joins TRBV19 and TRBJ1-2, with D tentatively TRBD1 (5 bases). Germline V CDR1 and CDR2: LNHDA, SQIVND (reference sequence). Trimming removed 3 bases from V and 2 bases from J, with 16 bases in between. This CDR3 contains 16 residues.

The chain uses TRBV7-8 and TRBJ1-1, with D tentatively TRBD1 (5 bases). V shed 1 base and J shed 8 bases, with 14 bases lying between them. Germline V gives CDR1 SGHVS, CDR2 FQNEAQ. The CDR3 covers 14 residues. The chain's CDR3 is CASSLGAGRYEAFF. The CDR3 DNA follows: TGTGCCAGCAGCTTAGGGGCAGGGCGTTACGAAGCTTTCTTT.

The chain carries TRBV18 and TRBJ1-3; D is possibly TRBD1 (6 bases). V lost 7 bases and J 0 bases, leaving 13 bases between the germline ends. Germline values: CDR1 KGHSH, CDR2 LQKENI. The CDR3 spans 15 residues. The chain's CDR3 is CASFQGFDSGNTIYF. For the CDR3, the DNA is TGTGCCAGCTTCCAGGGGTTCGACTCTGGAAACACCATATATTTT. Complete variable domain (other parts from reference TRBV18 and TRBJ1-3): NAGVMQNPRHLVRRRGQEARLRCSPMKGHSHVYWYRQLPEEGLKFMVYLQKENIIDESGMPKERFSAEFPKEGPSILRIQQVVRGDSAAYFCASFQGFDSGNTIYFGEGSWLTVV.

Remarks on this clone: One junction end does not reproduce the germline sequence, and a read error may be involved. The chain employs TRBV6-5 and TRBJ1-2; the D gene is possibly TRBD1 (6 bases). Germline V CDR1 and CDR2: MNHEY, SVGAGI. The CDR3 is 16 amino acids. CDR3 DNA: TGTGCCAGCAGTTCTCAGGGAGGGACAAAAGACTATGGTTACACCTTC. This encodes CASSSQGGTKDYGYTF.

This clone was seen just once. This chain uses TRBV28 with TRBJ1-1, with 9 bases fitting TRBD1. CDR3 length: 15 residues. V dropped 4 bases and J dropped 1; count of bases not matched to a gene: 4. Germline loops: CDR1 MDHEN, CDR2 SYDVKM. CDR3 in DNA: TGTGCCAGCAGTTCACCGGGACAGGGGAACACTGAAGCTTTCTTT. It yields the protein CASSSPGQGNTEAFF. The whole variable domain, filled in from reference TRBV28 and TRBJ1-1, reads DVKVTQSSRYLVKRTGEKVFLECVQDMDHENMFWYRQDPGLGLRLIYFSYDVKMKEKGDIPEGYSVSREKKERFSLILESASTNQTSMYLCASSSPGQGNTEAFFGQGTRLTVV.

This rearrangement joins TRBV7-2 to TRBJ1-5, with 10 bases identical to TRBD1. Germline V CDR1 and CDR2: SGHTA, FQGNSA. The V gene end was trimmed by 3 bases and the J gene end by 6 bases; junction bases not matched to a gene: 5. This CDR3 is built from 15 residues. In nucleotides, the CDR3 is TGTGCCAGCAGCTTTGGGACAGGGGCCGGTCAGCCCCAGCATTTT. It yields the protein CASSFGTGAGQPQHF.

The chain joins TRBV9 to TRBJ2-5; TRBD2 agrees at 8 bases. The CDR3 consists of 16 residues. Germline CDR1 reads SGDLS; CDR2 reads YYNGEE. V shed 0 bases, J shed 1 base, and the junction held 5 bases outside the gene matches. The CDR3 coding sequence is TGTGCCAGCAGCGTAGGTCTTAGCGGGGCCCAAGAGACCCAGTACTTC. This sequence encodes CASSVGLSGAQETQYF.

The chain links TRBV9 to TRBJ2-7; 8 bases are a match to TRBD2. Unmatched junction bases numbered 8, after V lost 3 bases and J lost 0 bases. This CDR3 is built from 16 residues. Germline assignment: CDR1 SGDLS and CDR2 YYNGEE. Written as DNA, the CDR3 is TGTGCCAGCAGCGCCTACCAGGCGGGAGGCTCCTACGAGCAGTACTTC. It yields the protein CASSAYQAGGSYEQYF.

This clone was found once. This sequence joins TRBV11-2 and TRBJ1-1; D unresolved. The V gene's germline CDR1 is SGHAT and CDR2 FQNNGV. V lost 1 base and J lost 1, with 7 bases in between. The CDR3 sequence is 14 residues long. This CDR3 reads CASSLVNPNTEAFF. CDR3 sequence (DNA): TGTGCCAGCAGCTTAGTAAATCCGAACACTGAAGCTTTCTTT.

V is TRBV28 and J is TRBJ1-4, with 8 bases matching TRBD1. V was pared by 10 bases and J by 7 bases, with 8 bases of the junction left unmatched. This CDR3 is built from 13 residues. CDR1 and CDR2 (germline): MDHEN, SYDVKM. CDR3 region: CATWTGSGEKLFF. CDR3 DNA: TGTGCCACCTGGACAGGGAGCGGTGAAAAACTGTTTTTT.

This clone has a handful of counts. The chain is built from TRBV11-3 and TRBJ1-2; D remains unclear. Germline V gene lookup returns CDR1 SGHNT and CDR2 YENEEA. Trimming took off 8 bases at V and 2 bases at J, with 6 bases between the two ends. This CDR3 has 11 amino acids. The CDR3 DNA is TGTGCCAGCTCGGTAAACTATGGCTACACCTTC. It yields the protein CASSVNYGYTF.

This chain joins TRBV5-1 and TRBJ2-1, with 13 bases lining up with TRBD2. Germline CDR1 and CDR2: SGHRS and YFSETQ. V lost 4 bases to trimming and J lost 6 bases; unmatched junction nucleotides: 4. The CDR3 sequence is 15 residues long. The CDR3, as DNA: TGCGCCAGCAGCGTAGGACTAGCGGGGGTCAATGAGCAGTTCTTC. Protein product: CASSVGLAGVNEQFF.

The gene calls are TRBV2 and TRBJ1-2; 7 bases fit TRBD1. This CDR3 is built from 15 residues. The V segment lost 3 bases and the J segment 2 bases; nucleotides outside the gene matches: 6. Germline V lookup: CDR1 SNHLY, CDR2 FYNNEI. The CDR3 DNA is TGTGCCAGCAGTGACCTACGGGACAGAAACTATGGCTACACCTTC. This translates into CASSDLRDRNYGYTF.

In this sample, this clone turned up once. The V and J genes are TRBV6-5 and TRBJ1-2; a possible D gene is TRBD1 (5 bases). The CDR3 loop spans 15 amino acids. Trimming took 2 bases from V and 7 from J, leaving 17 bases between them. The germline gives CDR1 MNHEY, CDR2 SVGAGI. The CDR3 sequence is CASSYASEGLGGYTF. CDR3 bases: TGTGCCAGCAGTTACGCCTCGGAGGGGTTGGGTGGCTACACCTTC.

The genes are TRBV18 and TRBJ1-1; 7 bases are shared with TRBD1. Germline CDR1 KGHSH, CDR2 LQKENI. Unmatched junction bases numbered 4, after V lost 4 bases and J lost 5 bases. CDR3 length: 13 amino acids. The CDR3 sequence: CASSQGARTEAFF. The CDR3 DNA reads as TGTGCCAGCTCACAGGGGGCGAGAACTGAAGCTTTCTTT.

V usage is TRBV6-6 and J usage is TRBJ1-4, with a tentative D call TRBD1 (5 bases). Germline-derived CDR1 and CDR2 are MNHNY and SVGAGI (reference sequence). V lost 5 bases and J 8 bases, leaving 15 bases between the germline ends. The CDR3 spans 14 residues. The CDR3 DNA is TGTGCCAGCAGTACTGGGACTTTCGGGGAAAAACTGTTTTTT. This translates into CASSTGTFGEKLFF.

The chain links TRBV7-9 to TRBJ2-7, with TRBD2 matching 8 bases. Losses at the gene ends were 3 bases for V and 4 bases for J; bases not matched to a gene: 5. CDR1 and CDR2 from the germline V gene are SEHNR and FQNEAQ (reference sequence). This CDR3 has 14 amino acids. The CDR3 here is CASSFGREGYEQYF. CDR3 in DNA: TGTGCCAGCAGCTTCGGGAGGGAAGGTTACGAGCAGTACTTC.

This sequence joins TRBV2 and TRBJ2-7; possibly TRBD2 for D (6 bases). This CDR3 has 15 residues. The germline CDR1 and CDR2 sequences are SNHLY and FYNNEI. Trimming cost V 8 bases and J 5 bases, with 22 bases left between them. In DNA, the CDR3 is TGTGCCAGCCAAGGGAGGCGTTACGTCAGGGACGAGCAGTACTTC. Translated: CASQGRRYVRDEQYF. Variable domain in full (rest from reference TRBV2 and TRBJ2-7): EPEVTQTPSHQVTQMGQEVILRCVPISNHLYFYWYRQILGQKVEFLVSFYNNEISEKSEIFDDQFSVERPDGSNFTLKIRSTKLEDSAMYFCASQGRRYVRDEQYFGPGTRLTVT.

The chain recombines TRBV10-2 with TRBJ1-2, with D unclear. Germline CDR1 is WSHSY and CDR2 is SAAADI. The CDR3 is 13 residues long. V lost 5 bases, J lost 8 bases, and 15 bases lay in between. The CDR3 is CASSSTGTGGYTF. For the CDR3, the DNA is TGCGCCAGCAGTTCGACGGGAACGGGCGGCTACACCTTC.

V usage is TRBV9 and J usage is TRBJ1-2, with a possible D match to TRBD1 (6 bases). CDR3 length equals 15 residues. V gave up 4 bases and J gave up 3 bases, with 16 bases separating them. In germline, CDR1 is SGDLS, CDR2 YYNGEE. The CDR3 here is CASSIQGRGDYGYTF. CDR3 bases: TGTGCCAGCAGCATACAGGGTAGGGGTGACTATGGCTACACCTTC.